The 21 T cell receptor beta chains presented below share a single source sample, sequenced in a study of T cell changes during pregnancy in multiple sclerosis. This table comes from immunoSEQ multiplex PCR, and its TCRdb copy is limited to in-frame clones, with some not included. The sample shows more than 35,000 clones, 94% of them seen only once. The specimen was CD4+ T cells from peripheral blood mononuclear cells, collected in the second trimester of pregnancy. These receptors all stem from a female donor with multiple sclerosis, enrolled in a pregnancy study.

The V and J genes are TRBV5-6 and TRBJ1-2; 11 nucleotides line up with TRBD1. Unmatched junction bases numbered 9, after V lost 4 bases and J lost 7 bases. The CDR3 runs to 15 residues. Germline values: CDR1 SGHDT, CDR2 YYEEEE. CDR3 loop: CASSEPGQGAGGYTF. The CDR3, as DNA: TGTGCCAGCAGCGAACCCGGACAGGGGGCGGGTGGCTACACCTTC.

The CDR3 region is CASSQREINEQFF. CDR3 DNA sequence: TGTGCCAGCAGCCAGCGGGAAATTAATGAGCAGTTCTTC. This chain uses TRBV7-6 with TRBJ2-1, with 7 bases lining up with TRBD2. The CDR3 is 13 residues long. V lost 5 bases, J lost 7 bases, and 5 bases stayed unmatched. Germline V lookup: CDR1 SGHVS, CDR2 FNYEAQ.

This chain links TRBV7-2 with TRBJ2-2; 12 bases agree with TRBD2. CDR3 length: 16 residues. V lost 4 bases and J lost 4; bases outside the gene matches: 4. Germline CDR1 SGHTA, CDR2 FQGNSA. CDR3 nucleotides: TGTGCCAGCAGCTCTACTAGCGGGGGGATCACCGGGGAGCTGTTTTTT. This codes for CASSSTSGGITGELFF.

J is TRBJ1-1 and V is TRBV6-5; the D is unclear. Trimming removed 5 bases from V and 0 bases from J, with 7 bases in between. Germline CDR1 reads MNHEY; CDR2 reads SVGAGI. The length of the CDR3 is 13 residues. The CDR3 region is CASSTQMNTEAFF. For the CDR3, the DNA is TGTGCCAGCAGTACCCAGATGAACACTGAAGCTTTCTTT.

The rearrangement links TRBV18 to TRBJ1-4; 9 positions match TRBD1. CDR3 length equals 17 residues. Germline-derived CDR1 and CDR2 are KGHSH and LQKENI. Unmatched junction bases numbered 8, after V lost 6 bases and J lost 0 bases. The CDR3 loop reads CASSPWDRAATNEKLFF. Here the CDR3 DNA reads TGTGCCAGCTCCCCCTGGGACAGGGCGGCAACTAATGAAAAACTGTTTTTT.

For this clone: In the same sample, other DNA sequences code for this CDR3. The V call is TRBV5-1, the J call TRBJ1-5; weak D call: TRBD1 (6 bases). Germline V gene lookup returns CDR1 SGHRS and CDR2 YFSETQ. This CDR3 region has 14 residues. Trimming took 1 base from V and 4 from J, leaving 9 bases between them. The CDR3 nucleotides read TGCGCCAGCAGCTTGACAGGGAATAATCAGCCCCAGCATTTT. Translating gives CASSLTGNNQPQHF.

The V call is TRBV2, the J call TRBJ2-2; no clear D gene. Germline assignment: CDR1 SNHLY and CDR2 FYNNEI. The CDR3 sequence is 15 residues long. Trimming stripped 2 bases from V and 0 bases from J, with 7 bases between. CDR3 DNA sequence: TGTGCCAGCAGTGAACAGTCTGCGAACACCGGGGAGCTGTTTTTT. Translating gives CASSEQSANTGELFF.

The chain employs TRBV27 and TRBJ2-1; the D gene is possibly TRBD2 (7 bases). This CDR3 has 13 amino acids. The germline V gene encodes CDR1 MNHEY and CDR2 SMNVEV (reference sequence). V lost 6 bases and J 14 bases, leaving 20 bases between the germline ends. This CDR3 reads CASRRFFGGPKFF. The DNA of the CDR3 is TGTGCCAGCAGGCGGTTTTTCGGGGGGCCTAAGTTCTTC.

The chain joins TRBV28 to TRBJ2-5, with D tentatively TRBD2 (6 bases). V gave up 6 bases and J gave up 1 base, with 12 bases separating them. CDR1 MDHEN and CDR2 SYDVKM come from the germline V gene. The CDR3 runs to 14 residues. DNA for the CDR3: TGTGCCAGCAGCAGTTTGGGGGGCCAAGAGACCCAGTACTTC. Translating gives CASSSLGGQETQYF.

This rearrangement joins TRBV2 to TRBJ1-2, with 10 bases lining up with TRBD1. The CDR3 has 13 amino acids. Germline CDR1 SNHLY, CDR2 FYNNEI. J lost 4 bases, V lost 7 bases, and 3 bases had no gene match. The CDR3 DNA is TGTGCCAGCACCCGGACAGGGGGCTATGGCTACACCTTC. Translation: CASTRTGGYGYTF.

The chain employs TRBV29-1 and TRBJ2-4; maybe TRBD1 (5 bases). Germline lookup yields CDR1 SQVTM and CDR2 ANQGSEA. The CDR3 extends over 12 amino acids. Deletions cut 7 bases from V and 6 bases from J, with 13 bases between. The CDR3 nucleotides are TGCAGCGCTTGGACAAGGGGAAACATTCAGTACTTC. Translating it yields CSAWTRGNIQYF.

The CDR3 region is CASSIASRGSGELFF. The CDR3 bases are TGTGCCAGTAGTATAGCGTCTAGAGGGTCGGGGGAGCTGTTTTTT. The rearrangement joins TRBV19 to TRBJ2-2; D is perhaps TRBD2 (5 bases). Germline CDR1 LNHDA, CDR2 SQIVND (reference sequence). V gave up 1 base and J gave up 8 bases, with 14 bases separating them. CDR3 length: 15 residues.

V usage is TRBV2 and J usage is TRBJ1-5; 8 positions match TRBD1. The germline V gene encodes CDR1 SNHLY and CDR2 FYNNEI. V lost 6 bases and J lost 4; bases outside the gene matches: 8. The CDR3 totals 15 residues. CDR3 coding DNA: TGTGCCAGCAGCTCCGGGCAGGGGGCGAATCAGCCCCAGCATTTT. Protein: CASSSGQGANQPQHF.

The rearrangement uses TRBV5-4 and TRBJ1-1; D possibly corresponds to TRBD1 (5 bases). This CDR3 has 15 residues. In germline, CDR1 is SGHNT, CDR2 YYREEE (reference sequence). Trimming pared 2 bases from V and 3 bases from J, leaving 14 bases between. The CDR3 spells CASSLSGDWDTEAFF. The CDR3 nucleotides read TGTGCCAGCAGCTTATCGGGGGATTGGGACACTGAAGCTTTCTTT.

This clone is medium-sized (0.01 to 0.1%). J is TRBJ2-1 and V is TRBV6-1; weak D call: TRBD1 (5 bases). The V gene's germline CDR1 is MNHNS and CDR2 SASEGT. This CDR3 has 14 amino acids. Between the trimmed V and J ends, which lost 8 bases and 2 bases, there was a span of 13 bases. CDR3 coding DNA: TGTGCCAGCTGGCAGGGAAGGACCTACAATGAGCAGTTCTTC. Protein: CASWQGRTYNEQFF.

This chain uses TRBV6-5 with TRBJ2-1; a weak D match, TRBD1 (6 bases). This CDR3 has 14 residues. Trimming pared 5 bases from V and 2 bases from J, leaving 10 bases between. In germline, CDR1 is MNHEY, CDR2 SVGAGI. Here the CDR3 DNA reads TGTGCCAGCAGTGAGGGACAAACCTACAATGAGCAGTTCTTC. Translation: CASSEGQTYNEQFF.

The chain employs TRBV7-6 and TRBJ2-1, with 8 bases matching TRBD1. V lost 0 bases, J lost 2 bases, and 9 bases stayed unmatched. The CDR3 loop spans 18 amino acids. The germline V gene encodes CDR1 SGHVS and CDR2 FNYEAQ. CDR3 bases: TGTGCCAGCAGCTTAGCGCTCCAGGACAGGGCCACCTACAATGAGCAGTTCTTC. Protein product: CASSLALQDRATYNEQFF.

This rearrangement joins TRBV2 to TRBJ2-1; D possibly corresponds to TRBD2 (6 bases). The germline V and J ends were trimmed by 4 bases and 2 bases, with 9 bases remaining between them. Germline-derived CDR1 and CDR2 are SNHLY and FYNNEI. The CDR3 spans 14 residues. CDR3 protein: CASSGLAPYNEQFF. CDR3 DNA sequence: TGTGCCAGCAGTGGTCTAGCGCCCTACAATGAGCAGTTCTTC.

V usage is TRBV5-1 and J usage is TRBJ1-3, with 9 bases identical to TRBD1. J lost 9 bases, V lost 0 bases, and 4 bases had no gene match. This CDR3 comprises 14 residues. CDR1 is SGHRS, CDR2 YFSETQ, per germline. CDR3 protein: CASSLGTGVFTIYF. The CDR3 nucleotides are TGCGCCAGCAGCTTGGGGACAGGGGTTTTCACCATATATTTT. Together with reference TRBV5-1 and TRBJ1-3, the CDR3 gives the full variable domain: KAGVTQTPRYLIKTRGQQVTLSCSPISGHRSVSWYQQTPGQGLQFLFEYFSETQRNKGNFPGRFSGRQFSNSRSEMNVSTLELGDSALYLCASSLGTGVFTIYFGEGSWLTVV.

In nucleotides, the CDR3 is TGTGCCAGCAGCTTAGTGGGACAGAGGCAGCCCCAGCATTTT. This encodes CASSLVGQRQPQHF. The V gene is TRBV7-9, the J gene TRBJ1-5, with 7 bases lining up with TRBD1. Germline V gene sequence: CDR1 SEHNR, CDR2 FQNEAQ (reference sequence). The CDR3 has 14 residues. V shed 1 base, J shed 7 bases, and the junction held 4 bases outside the gene matches.

CDR3 nucleotides: TGTGCCAGCAGCTTTAGCGGGAGATTCTACGAGCAGTACTTC. Translated, it gives CASSFSGRFYEQYF. The rearrangement joins TRBV7-6 to TRBJ2-7, with 9 bases fitting TRBD2. The CDR3 length is 14 residues. Trimming cost V 3 bases and J 3 bases; bases outside gene matches: 3. Per the germline V gene, CDR1 is SGHVS and CDR2 is FNYEAQ. The variable domain in full, completed from reference TRBV7-6 and TRBJ2-7, reads GAGVSQSPRYKVTKRGQDVALRCDPISGHVSLYWYRQALGQGPEFLTYFNYEAQQDKSGLPNDRFSAERPEGSISTLTIQRTEQRDSAMYRCASSFSGRFYEQYFGPGTRLTVT.